A single sample is the source of the 25 T cell receptor beta chains below, sequenced in a study of T cell responses to AZD1222 COVID-19 vaccine. The method was immunoSEQ multiplex PCR; TCRdb's version includes in-frame clones alone and lacks a portion of them. This sample has around 130,000 clones, with 93% found just once. The material was peripheral blood, obtained on day 0 of AZD1222 vaccination. These receptors were obtained from an adult in good health.

The V call is TRBV5-1, the J call TRBJ2-3; TRBD2 matches 14 bases. The CDR3 consists of 17 residues. Per germline, CDR1 SGHRS and CDR2 YFSETQ. The trim removed 0 bases at V and 5 bases at J, leaving 5 bases unmatched. CDR3 sequence (DNA): TGCGCCAGCAGCTTGGCGGGACTAGCGGGAGAGGTAGATACGCAGTATTTT. It is translated as CASSLAGLAGEVDTQYF.

The genes are TRBV11-2 and TRBJ2-1; the match to TRBD2 covers 8 bases. Germline lookup yields CDR1 SGHAT and CDR2 FQNNGV. Losses at the gene ends were 5 bases for V and 14 bases for J; bases not matched to a gene: 11. CDR3 length: 13 residues. Here the CDR3 reads CASSPAGVRLKFF. Written as DNA, the CDR3 is TGTGCCAGCAGCCCAGCGGGAGTCAGGTTAAAGTTCTTC.

The sample holds a few counts of this clone. The J gene is TRBJ2-2, the V gene TRBV4-2; D unresolved. Between the trimmed V and J ends, which lost 0 bases and 4 bases, there was a span of 9 bases. The CDR3 is made up of 15 amino acids. Looked up from germline, CDR1 is LGHNA and CDR2 is YNFKEQ. CDR3: CASSQDVGPTGELFF. CDR3 nucleotide sequence: TGTGCCAGCAGCCAAGATGTTGGCCCCACCGGGGAGCTGTTTTTT.

The chain uses TRBV30 and TRBJ2-6; 8 positions agree with TRBD1. CDR3 size: 14 residues. With V trimmed by 5 bases and J by 3 bases, 3 bases remained unmatched. Germline V gene data show CDR1 as GTSNPN and CDR2 as SVGIG (reference sequence). In nucleotides, the CDR3 is TGTGCCTGGGACAGGGGAAATGGGGCCAACGTCCTGACTTTC. This translates into CAWDRGNGANVLTF. Looking up the rest from reference TRBV30 and TRBJ2-6 gives the full variable domain: SQTIHQWPATLVQPVGSPLSLECTVEGTSNPNLYWYRQAAGRGLQLLFYSVGIGQISSEVPQNLSASRPQDRQFILSSKKLLLSDSGFYLCAWDRGNGANVLTFGAGSRLTVL.

The chain joins TRBV6-6 to TRBJ2-1, with D hard to call. Germline CDR1 MNHNY, CDR2 SVGAGI (reference sequence). This CDR3 comprises 14 residues. The V end was cut by 5 bases, the J end by 7 bases, with 15 bases between. The CDR3 DNA reads as TGTGCCAGCAGTGACATTGGCCAAGGGAATGAGCAGTTCTTC. Its protein product is CASSDIGQGNEQFF.

The chain has TRBV11-2 and TRBJ2-7; D may be TRBD1 (8 bases). The V and J ends lost 3 bases and 5 bases respectively, with 17 bases between them. This CDR3 is 15 amino acids long. Germline-derived CDR1 and CDR2 are SGHAT and FQNNGV. The CDR3: CASSLGYRGGHEQYF. For the CDR3, the DNA is TGTGCCAGCAGCTTGGGGTACAGGGGGGGTCACGAGCAGTACTTC.

DNA for the CDR3: TGTGCCAGCTCACCTACCCAAGGGCATGTCGCTGAAGCTTTCTTT. This sequence encodes CASSPTQGHVAEAFF. V gene TRBV18 combines with J gene TRBJ1-1; the D is unclear. This CDR3 is built from 15 residues. Germline CDR1 and CDR2: KGHSH and LQKENI. V shed 3 bases and J shed 6 bases, with 17 bases lying between them.

J is TRBJ2-7 and V is TRBV7-2; D call uncertain. CDR1 is SGHTA and CDR2 is FQGNSA in the germline V gene. The CDR3 totals 12 residues. Trimming left V 6 bases short and J 0 bases short, with 6 bases between. This CDR3 reads CASRIDSYEQYF. In DNA form, the CDR3 reads TGTGCCAGCAGAATTGACTCCTACGAGCAGTACTTC.

The chain has TRBV19 and TRBJ2-2; TRBD1 matches at 8 bases. J gave up 6 bases and V 7 bases, and 7 bases lay outside the gene matches. The CDR3 sequence is 14 residues long. Germline V gene data show CDR1 as LNHDA and CDR2 as SQIVND (reference sequence). The DNA for the CDR3 is TGTGCCAGTACCCGGACAGGGCGGGCCGGGGAGCTGTTTTTT. Translating gives CASTRTGRAGELFF.

This sequence joins TRBV19 and TRBJ2-1, with a possible D match to TRBD1 (5 bases). Trimming took 7 bases from V and 13 from J, leaving 17 bases between them. Per germline, CDR1 LNHDA and CDR2 SQIVND (reference sequence). This CDR3 has 12 residues. DNA of the CDR3: TGTGCCAGTAAAGGGATTCCAGGGTCACAGTTCTTC. This encodes CASKGIPGSQFF.

As regards this clone: Mismatch with germline at one junction end may stem from a read error. The chain combines TRBV30 with TRBJ1-1, with D hard to call. From germline, CDR1 is GTSNPN and CDR2 SVGIG (reference sequence). The CDR3 has 12 amino acids. CDR3 sequence (DNA): TGTGCCTGGGTGATAGTGAACGCTGAAGCTTTCTTT. Protein product: CAWVIVNAEAFF.

The chain joins TRBV9 to TRBJ1-6; the match to TRBD1 covers 10 bases. Germline V gives CDR1 SGDLS, CDR2 YYNGEE. CDR3 length equals 15 residues. Trimming removed 1 base from V and 8 bases from J; junction bases left unmatched: 3. The CDR3 DNA is TGTGCCAGCAGCGTATTGACAGGGGGCGATTCACCCCTCCACTTT. This sequence encodes CASSVLTGGDSPLHF.

This clone occurred once. V and J are TRBV27 and TRBJ1-1; TRBD1 matches 7 bases. Germline assignment: CDR1 MNHEY and CDR2 SMNVEV (reference sequence). This CDR3 spans 12 amino acids. V lost 4 bases to trimming and J lost 5 bases; unmatched junction nucleotides: 1. In nucleotides, the CDR3 is TGTGCCAGCAGTTCAGGGGGGACTGAAGCTTTCTTT. Protein product: CASSSGGTEAFF.

This clone has just one count. The chain is built from TRBV7-6 and TRBJ1-1; no definite D call. Germline V gives CDR1 SGHVS, CDR2 FNYEAQ. The V end was cut by 0 bases, the J end by 3 bases, with 11 bases between. The CDR3 covers 15 residues. As DNA, the CDR3 is TGTGCCAGCAGCTTAGCGCCGGGAACCCACACTGAAGCTTTCTTT. This encodes CASSLAPGTHTEAFF.

This chain uses TRBV9 with TRBJ2-3; D is uncertain. From germline, CDR1 is SGDLS and CDR2 YYNGEE. The CDR3 is 12 amino acids. Trimming removed 6 bases at V and 2 bases at J, with 7 bases between. The chain's CDR3 is CASNRHTDTQYF. CDR3 coding DNA: TGTGCCAGCAACCGGCACACAGATACGCAGTATTTT.

V gene TRBV24-1 combines with J gene TRBJ2-1, with D tentatively TRBD2 (6 bases). Germline values: CDR1 KGHDR, CDR2 SFDVKD. The CDR3 is made up of 16 amino acids. Trimming took 2 bases from V and 4 from J, leaving 14 bases between them. CDR3: CATSDSDRGTYNEQFF. CDR3 DNA sequence: TGTGCCACCAGTGATTCAGACCGGGGGACTTACAATGAGCAGTTCTTC.

V usage is TRBV6-5 and J usage is TRBJ2-7; D is undetermined. The germline gives CDR1 MNHEY, CDR2 SVGAGI. The V gene lost 7 bases and the J gene lost 3 bases, with 13 bases spanning the gap. The CDR3 consists of 13 residues. DNA for the CDR3: TGTGCCAGCATTAGAAAGGAGCTCTACGAGCAGTACTTC. Translated: CASIRKELYEQYF.

The V and J genes are TRBV19 and TRBJ2-5; D unclear. The CDR3 is made up of 15 amino acids. V gave up 0 bases and J gave up 2 bases, with 10 bases separating them. The V gene's germline CDR1 is LNHDA and CDR2 SQIVND (reference sequence). CDR3 in amino acids: CASSIEGRWQETQYF. In nucleotides, the CDR3 is TGTGCCAGTAGTATAGAAGGACGCTGGCAAGAGACCCAGTACTTC.

The chain is built from TRBV19 and TRBJ2-3; D is possibly TRBD1 (5 bases). Trimming shortened V by 3 bases and J by 6 bases, and 13 bases separated the two germline ends. In germline, CDR1 is LNHDA, CDR2 SQIVND (reference sequence). The CDR3 is 14 amino acids. CDR3 nucleotides: TGTGCCAGTAGTATGGGGCAGAGCCCCGATACGCAGTATTTT. It is translated as CASSMGQSPDTQYF. The variable domain in full, with the rest retrieved from reference TRBV19 and TRBJ2-3, is DGGITQSPKYLFRKEGQNVTLSCEQNLNHDAMYWYRQDPGQGLRLIYYSQIVNDFQKGDIAEGYSVSREKKESFPLTVTSAQKNPTAFYLCASSMGQSPDTQYFGPGTRLTVL.

This rearrangement joins TRBV19 to TRBJ2-7; D gene unclear. CDR1 and CDR2 from the germline V gene are LNHDA and SQIVND (reference sequence). The CDR3 runs 14 residues. Trimming cost V 5 bases and J 0 bases, with 11 bases left between them. The DNA for the CDR3 is TGTGCCAGTAGTCTTCAAAGATACTCCTACGAGCAGTACTTC. Its translation is CASSLQRYSYEQYF.

V usage is TRBV18 and J usage is TRBJ1-2; possible D gene TRBD1, 6 bases. V lost 5 bases and J lost 7, with 14 bases in between. The CDR3 spans 13 residues. Germline loops: CDR1 KGHSH, CDR2 LQKENI. CDR3 residues: CASSSGQFRGYTF. As DNA, the CDR3 is TGTGCCAGCTCAAGTGGACAGTTTCGTGGCTACACCTTC.

The chain has TRBV5-4 and TRBJ2-3; TRBD2 matches 7 bases. Germline V gene data show CDR1 as SGHNT and CDR2 as YYREEE (reference sequence). J was trimmed by 2 bases and V by 2 bases; bases with no gene match: 11. This CDR3 has 17 residues. This CDR3 is CASSFPLAAENTDTQYF. The CDR3 DNA reads TGTGCCAGCAGCTTCCCGCTAGCGGCGGAAAACACAGATACGCAGTATTTT.

This chain links TRBV7-9 with TRBJ1-4; a weak D match, TRBD1 (6 bases). V was shortened by 1 base and J by 11 bases, with 14 bases between the two germline ends. Per the germline V gene, CDR1 is SEHNR and CDR2 is FQNEAQ (reference sequence). The CDR3 is 14 amino acids. The CDR3 protein is CASSLGQGFGKLFF. The CDR3 nucleotides read TGTGCCAGCAGCTTAGGGCAGGGGTTTGGGAAACTGTTTTTT.

The chain recombines TRBV5-5 with TRBJ2-7; TRBD2 is a possible D gene (6 bases). The CDR3 loop spans 15 amino acids. Between the trimmed V and J ends, which lost 0 bases and 2 bases, there was a span of 12 bases. CDR1 is SGHKS, CDR2 YYEKEE, per germline (reference sequence). The CDR3 coding sequence is TGTGCCAGCAGCTTGGACGCGGGGATGACCTACGAGCAGTACTTC. Its translation is CASSLDAGMTYEQYF.

The table lists this clone with a few counts. The chain links TRBV27 to TRBJ2-2; D gene uncertain. Trimming shortened V by 2 bases and J by 6 bases, and 10 bases separated the two germline ends. The CDR3 is made up of 14 amino acids. CDR1 MNHEY and CDR2 SMNVEV come from the germline V gene (reference sequence). The CDR3 is CASSLLGGAGELFF. DNA for the CDR3: TGTGCCAGCAGTTTACTCGGCGGCGCCGGGGAGCTGTTTTTT.